This TCR beta chain is drawn from a study of blood T cell repertoires in COVID-19. As for the study in general: Acute and convalescent COVID-19 specimens originated in the United States, Italy and Spain. Sources were T cells, B-cell-depleted T cells, or PBMCs; the material itself was cDNA or gDNA.

As processed by the authors: For nucleated cells, counts were estimated from reference gene primer amplification. Libraries were prepared by immunoSEQ multiplex PCR; TCRdb keeps only in-frame clonotypes and omits some of them. The V and J calls and clone size were taken over from that table, and D and trimming were inferred from the DNA. This sample has 52,000 or so clones, with approximately 84% found just once. Germline V CDR1 and CDR2: SGHKS, YYEKEE (reference sequence). V shed 4 bases, J shed 0 bases, and the junction held 10 bases outside the gene matches. CDR3 length equals 17 residues. Material: peripheral blood. The V and J genes are TRBV5-5 and TRBJ1-5; 7 nucleotides align to TRBD1. The receptor was derived from a human donor in a cohort sampled during active COVID-19. CDR3 amino acids: CASSLRDSISSNQPQHF. The CDR3 coding sequence is TGTGCCAGCAGCCTTCGGGACAGCATAAGTAGCAATCAGCCCCAGCATTTT.